This TCR beta chain originates from a study of T-cell memory formation after mild COVID-19. Study at large: Largely, the TCR clusters proved donor specific.

MiXCR, run by TCRdb on the 5' RACE reads, gives a single entry per CDR3 protein. The sample holds fewer than 550,000 distinct CDR3 sequences, about 19% seen once. This clonotype has only a few counts. Its cognate antigen is unknown. General study findings and limits: Clones shrinking from day 15 to 85 showed even CD4/CD8 mixes; later expanders tilted CD4+. Within pre-infection memory, some responding clones were found, suggesting cross-reactive memory joined.

In germline, CDR1 is MNHEY, CDR2 SVGEGT. This CDR3 comprises 11 residues. Trimming removed 10 bases at V and 4 bases at J, with 11 bases between. The sequenced sample consisted of PBMCs or a T cell subset sorted from them (not recorded which). The V call is TRBV6-2 or TRBV6-3, the J call TRBJ2-7; a possible D gene is TRBD1 (6 bases). The sequence derives from an adult woman who had mild COVID-19 (a few samples of this study predate the infection). Cell type and time point are not known. This chain's CDR3 is CATTDRYEQYF. The CDR3 DNA reads as TGTGCCACCACGGACAGATACGAGCAGTACTTC.